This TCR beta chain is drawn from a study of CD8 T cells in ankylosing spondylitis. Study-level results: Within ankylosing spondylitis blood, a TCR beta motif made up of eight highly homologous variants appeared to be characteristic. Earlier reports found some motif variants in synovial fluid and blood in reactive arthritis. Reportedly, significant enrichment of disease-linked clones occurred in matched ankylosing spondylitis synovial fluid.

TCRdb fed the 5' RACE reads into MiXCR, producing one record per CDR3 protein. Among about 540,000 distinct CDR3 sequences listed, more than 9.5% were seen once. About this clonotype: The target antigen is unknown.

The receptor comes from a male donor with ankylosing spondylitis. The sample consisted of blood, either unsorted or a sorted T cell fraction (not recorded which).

The CDR3 reads CSAPSIAETQYF. The CDR3 DNA is TGCAGTGCGCCCTCGATAGCCGAGACCCAGTACTTC. V usage is TRBV20-1 and J usage is TRBJ2-5; D is unclear. The CDR3 spans 12 residues. Looked up from germline, CDR1 is DFQATT and CDR2 is SNEGSKA (reference sequence). Trimming took 6 bases from V and 5 from J, leaving 13 bases between them.